A selection of T cell receptor beta chains follows, all from one sample in a study of resident and recirculating memory T cells in vitiligo. The repertoire was sequenced with immunoSEQ multiplex PCR; TCRdb's copy has only in-frame clones and lacks some. The sample includes 40,000 to 50,000 clones, nearly 95% seen only once; the top ten take about 4.5%. Sequencing was performed on blood. These receptors were collected from a male donor with vitiligo. The CDR3 runs from the conserved cysteine through the conserved F or W. The D gene is left open where the match is weak. Clone size, where shown, is once, few, many, or a class for clones that have expanded.

17 | TRBD1 | TRBJ1-5 | TRBV18 | NA | CASSDRDRDGSNQPQHF | TGTGCCAGCTCGGACCGGGACAGGGACGGTAGCAATCAGCCCCAGCATTTT
15 | TRBD1 | TRBJ1-1 | TRBV7-9 | NA | CASSHRTGPNTEAFF | TGTGCCAGCAGCCACCGGACAGGGCCGAACACTGAAGCTTTCTTT
18 | TRBD2 | TRBJ2-4 | TRBV10-1 | NA | CASSESGLAGAHKNIQYF | TGCGCCAGCAGTGAGTCGGGACTAGCGGGGGCCCATAAAAACATTCAGTACTTC
12 | NA | TRBJ2-1 | TRBV11-2 | NA | CASSQGPNEQFF | TGTGCCAGCAGCCAGGGCCCCAATGAGCAGTTCTTC
15 | TRBD1 | TRBJ2-2 | TRBV23-1 | few | CASSPRQGNTGELFF | TGCGCCAGCAGTCCCCGACAGGGAAACACCGGGGAGCTGTTTTTT
16 | NA | TRBJ1-6 | TRBV11-2 | NA | CASSARQTRLDSPLHF | TGTGCCAGCAGCGCCCGACAGACCCGACTAGATTCACCCCTCCACTTT
16 | TRBD2 | TRBJ2-7 | TRBV5-4 | NA | CASSPGTSGDPYEQYF | TGTGCCAGCAGCCCCGGGACTAGCGGGGACCCCTACGAGCAGTACTTC
15 | NA | TRBJ1-6 | TRBV5-6 | once | CASSFKSSYNSPLHF | TGTGCCAGCAGCTTTAAGAGCTCCTATAATTCACCCCTCCACTTT
14 | NA | TRBJ1-2 | TRBV28 | NA | CASSLGQPPYGYTF | TGTGCCAGCAGTTTGGGGCAGCCTCCTTATGGCTACACCTTC
13 | NA | TRBJ2-7 | TRBV14 | NA | CASSQVIRDEQYF | TGTGCCAGCAGCCAAGTTATTCGGGACGAGCAGTACTTC
15 | TRBD1 | TRBJ1-1 | TRBV6-4 | NA | CASSENPGQGRGAFF | TGTGCCAGCAGTGAGAACCCGGGACAGGGGAGAGGAGCTTTCTTT
16 | NA | TRBJ1-5 | TRBV27 | NA | CASSPSGGAWAQPQHF | TGTGCCAGCAGTCCCTCGGGCGGGGCGTGGGCCCAGCCCCAGCATTTT
15 | NA | TRBJ1-2 | TRBV21-1 | NA | CASSGQGVEDYGYTF | TGTGCCAGCAGCGGACAGGGGGTCGAGGACTATGGCTACACCTTC
14 | NA | TRBJ2-3 | TRBV10-3 | NA | CAISETAGGDTQYF | TGTGCCATCAGTGAGACGGCCGGCGGGGATACGCAGTATTTT
10 | NA | TRBJ2-5 | TRBV18 | NA | CASSPGWQYF | TGTGCCAGCTCACCCGGGTGGCAGTACTTC
13 | NA | TRBJ1-5 | TRBV18 | NA | CASSPVGEGPQHF | TGTGCCAGCTCACCGGTAGGGGAGGGGCCCCAGCATTTT
14 | NA | TRBJ2-2 | TRBV6-5 | NA | CASSFSGPTGELFF | TGTGCCAGCAGCTTCAGCGGGCCCACCGGGGAGCTGTTTTTT
14 | NA | TRBJ2-1 | TRBV14 | NA | CASSQVGQYNEQFF | TGTGCCAGCAGCCAAGTCGGACAGTACAATGAGCAGTTCTTC
15 | NA | TRBJ2-2 | TRBV2 | NA | CASSGTDTNTGELFF | TGTGCCAGCAGCGGCACCGACACGAACACCGGGGAGCTGTTTTTT
13 | NA | TRBJ2-7 | TRBV11-2 | NA | CASSWDRGYEQYF | TGTGCCAGCAGCTGGGATCGGGGCTACGAGCAGTACTTC
15 | TRBD1 | TRBJ1-2 | TRBV7-9 | NA | CASSTSSTGMYGYTF | TGTGCCAGCAGCACCTCCTCGACAGGGATGTATGGCTACACCTTC
15 | TRBD2 | TRBJ2-1 | TRBV4-1 | NA | CASSPTSGGPNEQFF | TGCGCCAGCAGCCCGACTAGCGGGGGACCCAATGAGCAGTTCTTC
13 | NA | TRBJ2-7 | TRBV7-2 | NA | CASSFGGFYEQYF | TGTGCCAGCAGCTTCGGGGGATTCTACGAGCAGTACTTC
12 | TRBD1 | TRBJ1-2 | TRBV19 | few | CASDDRGQGYTF | TGTGCCAGTGACGACAGGGGGCAGGGCTACACCTTC
13 | NA | TRBJ2-5 | TRBV30 | NA | CAWSPPPRETQYF | TGTGCCTGGAGCCCGCCCCCGAGAGAGACCCAGTACTTC
15 | NA | TRBJ1-4 | TRBV9 | NA | CASSENPGSGEKLFF | TGTGCCAGCAGCGAGAACCCGGGATCGGGGGAAAAACTGTTTTTT
13 | NA | TRBJ2-3 | TRBV9 | NA | CASSPYSTDTQYF | TGTGCCAGCAGCCCTTATAGCACAGATACGCAGTATTTT
15 | TRBD1 | TRBJ1-1 | TRBV18 | once | CASSLRGITSTEAFF | TGTGCCAGCTCACTCAGGGGGATTACGAGCACTGAAGCTTTCTTT
14 | TRBD2 | TRBJ2-7 | TRBV10-3 | NA | CATISGGLSYEQYF | TGTGCCACCATTAGCGGGGGTCTCTCCTACGAGCAGTACTTC